The T cell receptor (beta chain) described here comes from a study of post-analysis software for immune sequencing data. On this clonotype: Its antigen is undetermined.

The germline gives CDR1 SGHRS, CDR2 YFSETQ. This CDR3 comprises 15 residues. V lost 4 bases to trimming and J lost 2 bases, with 15 bases between them. Unique molecular identifiers featured in each of the TCR beta cDNA libraries. TCRdb called the PCR reads again in MiXCR, with one record for every CDR3 protein. This sample has some 450,000 distinct CDR3 sequences, with roughly 45% found just once. Study-wide points: With TRBV5-6, TRBV5-1 and TRBV20-1 included, 5 or 6 TRBV segments were more frequent in patients than in controls.

This sequence was found in a girl under 18 with multiple sclerosis. What was sequenced was blood. The V and J genes are TRBV5-1 and TRBJ1-2; D gene uncertain. CDR3 region: CASSPLSGKNYGYTF. CDR3 DNA sequence: TGCGCCAGCAGCCCGCTCTCCGGGAAAAACTATGGCTACACCTTC.